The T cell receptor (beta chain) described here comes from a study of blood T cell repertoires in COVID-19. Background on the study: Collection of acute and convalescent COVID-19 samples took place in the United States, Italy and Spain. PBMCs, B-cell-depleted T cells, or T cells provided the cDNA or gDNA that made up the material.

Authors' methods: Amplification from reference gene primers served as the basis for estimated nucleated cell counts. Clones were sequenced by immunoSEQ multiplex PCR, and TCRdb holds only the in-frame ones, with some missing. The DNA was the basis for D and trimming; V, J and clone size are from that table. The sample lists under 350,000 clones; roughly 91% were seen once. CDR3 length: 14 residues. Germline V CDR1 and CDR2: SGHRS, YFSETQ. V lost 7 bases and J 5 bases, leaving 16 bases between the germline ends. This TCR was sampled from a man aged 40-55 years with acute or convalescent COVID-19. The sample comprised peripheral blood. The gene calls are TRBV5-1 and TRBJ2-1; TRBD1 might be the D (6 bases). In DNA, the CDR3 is TGCGCCAGCGGCGAGGACAGACCTAACAATGAGCAGTTCTTC. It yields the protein CASGEDRPNNEQFF.